These 4 T cell receptor beta chains originate from one sample sequenced in a study of blood T cell repertoires in COVID-19. TCRdb keeps only in-frame clones here, not all; method: immunoSEQ multiplex PCR. The sample has about 230,000 clones; 70% to 85% are singletons. The source material was peripheral blood. These receptors came from a man aged 40-55 years who had recovered from COVID-19.

The rearrangement joins TRBV10-3 to TRBJ1-2, with 7 nucleotides matching TRBD1. Germline CDR1 is ENHRY and CDR2 is SYGVKD. The J segment lost 7 bases and the V segment lost 8 bases, leaving 16 bases of the junction unmatched. This CDR3 is 15 amino acids long. CDR3: CAISTLVTGQGGYTF. In nucleotides, the CDR3 is TGTGCCATCTCAACTCTCGTGACAGGGCAGGGTGGCTACACCTTC.

This clone has just a few counts. J is TRBJ1-2 and V is TRBV5-4, with D perhaps TRBD1 (5 bases). The CDR3 has 14 amino acids. The germline V gene encodes CDR1 SGHNT and CDR2 YYREEE (reference sequence). The germline V and J ends were trimmed by 1 base and 3 bases, with 10 bases remaining between them. CDR3 coding DNA: TGTGCCAGCAGCTTGTCCAGGGTCGACTATGGCTACACCTTC. Its translation is CASSLSRVDYGYTF.

This sequence joins TRBV9 and TRBJ1-2; a possible D gene is TRBD1 (6 bases). The V gene lost 4 bases and the J gene lost 8 bases, with 12 bases spanning the gap. The CDR3 runs to 12 residues. Germline CDR1 is SGDLS and CDR2 is YYNGEE. CDR3 sequence reads: CASSFPGDGYTF. For the CDR3, the DNA is TGTGCCAGCAGCTTCCCAGGGGACGGCTACACCTTC.

The chain carries TRBV6-5 and TRBJ2-7; no definite D call. Germline CDR1 is MNHEY and CDR2 is SVGAGI. The CDR3 consists of 15 residues. The V and J ends lost 6 bases and 1 base respectively, with 16 bases between them. The CDR3 nucleotides are TGTGCCAGCAGCCCCACCCGCGCCAATTCCTACGAGCAGTACTTC. Translating gives CASSPTRANSYEQYF.